The present T cell receptor (beta chain) was sequenced within a study of early T cells in non-severe SARS-CoV-2 infection. Study information: The sequenced material was bulk RNA from unsorted whole blood, and its chains were unpaired. Findings and limits, study-wide: Matching with VDJdb favored anti-spike CD8 responses (missing private and CD4 specificities).

Attachment of unique molecular identifiers was made to individual cDNA molecules. From the 5' RACE reads, TCRdb called clonotypes with MiXCR, one entry per CDR3 protein. The sample lists 25,000 to 35,000 distinct CDR3 sequences, 3.5% to 4.5% occurring once. In its sample, this clonotype was seen many times. The antigen remains unidentified. Input material: whole blood. The sequence was obtained from an adult who was a healthcare worker with PCR-confirmed SARS-CoV-2 infection or an uninfected control (not recorded which).

The DNA for the CDR3 is TGCGCCAGCAGACCAACTTCTGGGGCCAACGTCCTGACTTTC. Amino acid sequence: CASRPTSGANVLTF. This rearrangement joins TRBV10-2 to TRBJ2-6; no clear D. This CDR3 has 14 amino acids. The V gene lost 6 bases and the J gene lost 1 base, with 7 bases spanning the gap. CDR1 WSHSY and CDR2 SAAADI come from the germline V gene.